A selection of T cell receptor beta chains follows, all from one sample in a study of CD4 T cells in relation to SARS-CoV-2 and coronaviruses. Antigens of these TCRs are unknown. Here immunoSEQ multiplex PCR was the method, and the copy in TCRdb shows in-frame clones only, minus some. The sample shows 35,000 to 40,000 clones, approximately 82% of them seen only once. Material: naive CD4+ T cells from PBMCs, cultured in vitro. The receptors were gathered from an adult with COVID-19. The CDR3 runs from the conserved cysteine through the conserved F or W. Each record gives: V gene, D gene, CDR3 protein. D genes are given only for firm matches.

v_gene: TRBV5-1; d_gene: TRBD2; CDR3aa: CASRPGSGSSYEQYF
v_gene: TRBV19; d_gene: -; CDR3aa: CASSIRVGQPQHF
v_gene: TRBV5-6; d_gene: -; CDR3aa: CASSKNLYEQYF
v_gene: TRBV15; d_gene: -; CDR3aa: CATSRGTDYEQYF
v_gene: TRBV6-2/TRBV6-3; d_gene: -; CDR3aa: CASSYESYTDTQYF
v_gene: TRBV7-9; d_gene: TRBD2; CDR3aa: CASSATSGANIFYEQYF
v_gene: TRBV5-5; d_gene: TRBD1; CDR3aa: CASSLGQGINYGYTF
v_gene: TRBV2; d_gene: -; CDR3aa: CASSDRTYQPQHF
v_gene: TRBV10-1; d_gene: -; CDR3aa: CASSEQGRQPQHF
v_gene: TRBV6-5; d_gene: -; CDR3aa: CASTDGVDTGELFF
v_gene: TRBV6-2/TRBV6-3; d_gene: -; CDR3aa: CASSYPPGGVTEAFF
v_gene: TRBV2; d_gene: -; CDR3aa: CARSTADSGNTIYF
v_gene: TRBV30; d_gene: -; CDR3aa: CAWSLRTAQPQHF
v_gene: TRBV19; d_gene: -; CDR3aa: CASSIAAEPNNQPQHF
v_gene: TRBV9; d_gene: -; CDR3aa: CASTFRGTQGAGELFF
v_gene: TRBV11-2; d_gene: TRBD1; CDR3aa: CASSRTGEQYF
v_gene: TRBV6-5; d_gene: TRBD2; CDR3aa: CASRGLAGGGGQFF
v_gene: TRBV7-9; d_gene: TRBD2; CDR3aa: CASSLGLAIYGGELFF
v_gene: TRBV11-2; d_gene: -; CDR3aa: CASSFADGQPQHF
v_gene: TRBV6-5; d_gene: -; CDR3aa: CASRRTDTQYF
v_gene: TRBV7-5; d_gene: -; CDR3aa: CVRSSGTSGRYNEQFF
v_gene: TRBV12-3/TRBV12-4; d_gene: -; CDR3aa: CASSLSRTGELFF